These T cell receptor beta chains were read from a single sample in a study of beta chain features in type 1 diabetes. Assay: immunoSEQ multiplex PCR; the TCRdb copy retains only in-frame clones and omits some. The data show about 900,000 clones, about 17% seen once. Material for sequencing was naive CD4+ T cells from blood. Receptors originate from a woman between 18 and 29 years old in good health. Each CDR3 is given with its conserved first and last residue. D genes are given only for firm matches. Not every row has a clone size; where given, it reads once, few, many or a size class.

V gene	clone size	J gene	D gene	CDR3 protein	CDR3 DNA
TRBV27	NA	TRBJ1-2	NA	CASSLVLGDNYGYTF	TGTGCCAGCAGTTTAGTTTTGGGGGATAACTATGGCTACACCTTC
TRBV10-3	NA	TRBJ2-1	TRBD2	CAISEMWEGGEQFF	TGTGCCATCAGTGAGATGTGGGAGGGCGGTGAGCAGTTCTTC
TRBV28	NA	TRBJ2-7	NA	CASSSPPGDSYEQYF	TGTGCCAGCAGCTCCCCCCCTGGCGACTCCTACGAGCAGTACTTC
TRBV2	NA	TRBJ2-1	NA	CASSTGPGEQFF	TGTGCCAGCAGTACAGGCCCCGGTGAGCAGTTCTTC
TRBV4-1	once	TRBJ2-3	NA	CASSPPDASGDTQYF	TGCGCCAGCAGCCCACCTGACGCCAGCGGGGATACGCAGTATTTT
TRBV5-1	few	TRBJ2-5	NA	CASSLSVGRVQETQYF	TGCGCCAGCAGCTTGAGTGTAGGTCGGGTGCAAGAGACCCAGTACTTC
TRBV29-1	few	TRBJ2-7	NA	CSVEGQGYEQYF	TGCAGCGTTGAAGGGCAGGGCTACGAGCAGTACTTC
TRBV10-3	NA	TRBJ2-3	NA	CAISAGADTQYF	TGTGCCATCAGTGCGGGGGCAGATACGCAGTATTTT
TRBV28	NA	TRBJ2-7	NA	CASEDSTSSYEQYF	TGTGCCAGTGAGGACAGCACAAGCTCCTACGAGCAGTACTTC
TRBV7-2	few	TRBJ2-5	NA	CASSSGAAGETQYF	TGTGCCAGCAGTTCCGGGGCTGCAGGGGAGACCCAGTACTTC
TRBV6-5	NA	TRBJ2-2	NA	CASSYFLAGGGELFF	TGTGCCAGCAGTTACTTCCTAGCAGGTGGCGGGGAGCTGTTTTTT
TRBV29-1	NA	TRBJ2-1	NA	CSVEDWRDLNEQFF	TGCAGCGTTGAAGACTGGCGGGACCTCAATGAGCAGTTCTTC
TRBV7-2	NA	TRBJ2-5	NA	CASSLRLEETQYF	TGTGCCAGCAGCTTAAGGCTGGAAGAGACCCAGTACTTC
TRBV11-2	few	TRBJ1-1	NA	CASSLRLNEAFF	TGTGCCAGCAGCTTAAGGTTGAATGAAGCTTTCTTT
TRBV6-1	NA	TRBJ1-2	TRBD1	CASSEHYRGLYGYTF	TGTGCCAGCAGTGAACATTACAGGGGTCTCTATGGCTACACCTTC
TRBV6-6	NA	TRBJ2-7	NA	CASSSGHTYSYEQYF	TGTGCCAGCAGTTCGGGACACACGTACTCCTACGAGCAGTACTTC
TRBV7-2	few	TRBJ2-1	TRBD2	CASSFLAGAGYNEQFF	TGTGCCAGCAGCTTCCTAGCGGGAGCGGGATACAATGAGCAGTTCTTC
TRBV7-2	few	TRBJ2-2	TRBD1	CASSFRTGLTGELFF	TGTGCCAGCAGCTTTCGGACAGGGCTAACCGGGGAGCTGTTTTTT
TRBV7-9	NA	TRBJ1-5	TRBD1	CASSYRGDSNQPQHF	TGTGCCAGCAGCTACAGGGGGGATAGCAATCAGCCCCAGCATTTT
TRBV28	NA	TRBJ1-3	NA	CASSLSAVHTIYF	TGTGCCAGCAGTCTATCCGCGGTCCACACCATATATTTT